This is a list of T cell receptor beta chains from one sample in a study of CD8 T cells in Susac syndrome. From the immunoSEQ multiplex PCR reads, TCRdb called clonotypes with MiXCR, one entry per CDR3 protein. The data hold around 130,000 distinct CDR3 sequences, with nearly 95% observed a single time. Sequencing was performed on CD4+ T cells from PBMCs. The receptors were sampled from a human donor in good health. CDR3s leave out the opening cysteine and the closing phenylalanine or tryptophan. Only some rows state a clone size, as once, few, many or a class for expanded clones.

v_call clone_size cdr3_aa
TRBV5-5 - ASSLAGDLWTGS
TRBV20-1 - SLQGAVEQY
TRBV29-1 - SVGTDTEKLF
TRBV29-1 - SVGREGEKLF
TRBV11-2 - ASSLGGGTGISYEQY
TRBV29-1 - SARGGNTEAF
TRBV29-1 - SVAEQFTNEKLF
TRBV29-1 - SARTSGNYNEQF
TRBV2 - ASSETGGEVTQY
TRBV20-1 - SARRASTDTQY
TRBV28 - ASRFSGTATQETQY
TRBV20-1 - SALRTSGPYEQY
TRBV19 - ASKASGSSTQY
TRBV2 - ASTRDINTEAF
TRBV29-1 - SVATGRMNEQF
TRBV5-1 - ASSLPGLAGTDTQY
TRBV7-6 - ASSFLFQQASGGRYEQY
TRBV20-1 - SATRTSAETQY
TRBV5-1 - ASSLAERETQY
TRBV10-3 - AISDQGREDTEAF
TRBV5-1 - ASSFDRVADTQY
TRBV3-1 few ASSQGTQETQY
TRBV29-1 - SVEETSGKEQF
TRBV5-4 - ASSYRQGQGYT
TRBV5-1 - ASTPFGGRINEQF
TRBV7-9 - ASSTRTGGEEKLF